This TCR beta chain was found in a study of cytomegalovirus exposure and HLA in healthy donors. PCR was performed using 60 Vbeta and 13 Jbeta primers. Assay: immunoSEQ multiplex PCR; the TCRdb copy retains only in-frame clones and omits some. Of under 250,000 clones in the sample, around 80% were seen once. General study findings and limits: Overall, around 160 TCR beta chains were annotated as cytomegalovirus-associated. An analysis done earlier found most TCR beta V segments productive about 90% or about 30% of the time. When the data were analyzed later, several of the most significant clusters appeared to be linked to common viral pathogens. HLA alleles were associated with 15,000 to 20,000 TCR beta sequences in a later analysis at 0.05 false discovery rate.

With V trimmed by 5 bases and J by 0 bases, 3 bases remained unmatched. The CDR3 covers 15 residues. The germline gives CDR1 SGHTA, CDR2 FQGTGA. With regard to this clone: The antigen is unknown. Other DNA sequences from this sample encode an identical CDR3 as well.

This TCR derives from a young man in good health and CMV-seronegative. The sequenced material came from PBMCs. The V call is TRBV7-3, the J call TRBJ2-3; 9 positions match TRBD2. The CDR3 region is CASSATSGSTDTQYF. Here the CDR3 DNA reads TGTGCCAGCAGCGCGACTAGCGGTAGCACAGATACGCAGTATTTT.